This T cell receptor (beta chain) comes out of a study of cytomegalovirus exposure and HLA in healthy donors. This clone was picked up a small number of times. What it recognizes is unknown. Overall study results and limits: Researchers reported in a later analysis that common viral pathogens appeared linked to several top clusters. High sensitivity and specificity were reportedly achieved when the classifier diagnosed cytomegalovirus status.

Germline trimming cut 7 bases from V and 5 bases from J; bases unmatched to any gene: 3. Germline V gives CDR1 DFQATT, CDR2 SNEGSKA (reference sequence). This CDR3 is 11 amino acids long. The PCR used 60 Vbeta and 13 Jbeta primers. Repertoires were generated with immunoSEQ multiplex PCR, while TCRdb's copy carries only in-frame clones and drops some. Of about 100,000 clones listed, roughly four fifths are singletons. The source of this sequence is a woman between 55 and 75 years old in good health and CMV-seropositive. The chain links TRBV20-1 to TRBJ1-2; 8 nucleotides align to TRBD1. The sample comprised PBMCs. CDR3 DNA sequence: TGCAGTGTAACAGGGGGTTATGGCTACACCTTC. It translates to CSVTGGYGYTF.